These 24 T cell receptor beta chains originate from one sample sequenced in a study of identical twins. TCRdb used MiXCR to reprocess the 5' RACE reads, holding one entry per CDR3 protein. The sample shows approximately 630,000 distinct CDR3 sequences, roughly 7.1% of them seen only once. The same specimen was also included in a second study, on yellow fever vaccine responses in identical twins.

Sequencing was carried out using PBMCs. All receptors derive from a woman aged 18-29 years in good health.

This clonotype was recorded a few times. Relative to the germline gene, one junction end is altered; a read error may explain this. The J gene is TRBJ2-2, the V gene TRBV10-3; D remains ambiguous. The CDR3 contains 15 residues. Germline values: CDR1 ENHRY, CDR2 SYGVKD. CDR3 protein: CAISGGGRNSGELFF. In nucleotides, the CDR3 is TGTGCCATCAGTGGAGGTGGCAGAAACAGCGGGGAGCTGTTTTTT.

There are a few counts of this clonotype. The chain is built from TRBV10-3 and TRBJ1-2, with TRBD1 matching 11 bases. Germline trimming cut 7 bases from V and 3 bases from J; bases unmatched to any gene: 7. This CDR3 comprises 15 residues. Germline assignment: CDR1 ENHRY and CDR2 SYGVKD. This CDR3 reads CAIKQDRGLDYGYTF. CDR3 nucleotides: TGTGCCATCAAGCAGGACAGGGGGCTCGACTATGGCTACACCTTC.

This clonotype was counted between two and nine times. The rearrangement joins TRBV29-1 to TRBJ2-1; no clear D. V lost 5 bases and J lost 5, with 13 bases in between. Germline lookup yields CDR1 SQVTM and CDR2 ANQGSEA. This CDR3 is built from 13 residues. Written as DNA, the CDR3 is TGCAGCGTTACACGACAAGGAAACAATGAGCAGTTCTTC. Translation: CSVTRQGNNEQFF.

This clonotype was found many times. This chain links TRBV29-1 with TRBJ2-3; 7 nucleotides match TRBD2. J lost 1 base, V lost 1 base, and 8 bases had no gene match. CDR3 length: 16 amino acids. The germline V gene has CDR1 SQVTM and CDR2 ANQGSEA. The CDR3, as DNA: TGCAGCGTTGAAGGGTCTAGCGGAGGGGGCACAGATACGCAGTATTTT. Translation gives CSVEGSSGGGTDTQYF.

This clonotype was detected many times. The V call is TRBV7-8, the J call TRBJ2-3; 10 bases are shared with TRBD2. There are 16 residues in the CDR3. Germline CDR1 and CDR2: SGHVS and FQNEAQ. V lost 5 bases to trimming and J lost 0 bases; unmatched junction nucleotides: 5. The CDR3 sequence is CASSPRTSGSTDTQYF. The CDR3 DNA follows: TGTGCCAGCAGCCCAAGGACTAGCGGTAGCACAGATACGCAGTATTTT.

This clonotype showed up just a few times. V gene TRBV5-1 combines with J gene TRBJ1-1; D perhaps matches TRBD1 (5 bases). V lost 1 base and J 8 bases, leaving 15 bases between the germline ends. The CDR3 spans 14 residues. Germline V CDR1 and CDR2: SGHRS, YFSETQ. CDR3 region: CASSLRGGPSEAFF. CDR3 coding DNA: TGCGCCAGCAGCTTGAGGGGTGGCCCCTCAGAAGCTTTCTTT.

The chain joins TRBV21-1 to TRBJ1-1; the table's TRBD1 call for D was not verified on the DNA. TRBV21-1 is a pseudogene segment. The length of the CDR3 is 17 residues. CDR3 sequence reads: CASSKEIRGGEYTEAFF. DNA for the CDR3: TGTGCCAGCAGCAAAGAGATTAGAGGGGGCGAGTACACTGAAGCTTTCTTT.

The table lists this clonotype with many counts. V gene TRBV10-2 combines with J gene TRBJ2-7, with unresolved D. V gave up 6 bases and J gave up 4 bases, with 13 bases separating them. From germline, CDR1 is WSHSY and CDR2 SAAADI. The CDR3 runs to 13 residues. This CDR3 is CASSETPSYEQYV. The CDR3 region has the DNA TGCGCCAGCAGCGAGACACCTTCTTACGAGCAGTACGTC.

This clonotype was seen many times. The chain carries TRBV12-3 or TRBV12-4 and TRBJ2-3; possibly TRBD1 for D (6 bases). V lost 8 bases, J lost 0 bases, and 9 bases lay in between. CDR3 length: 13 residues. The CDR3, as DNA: TGTGCCAGCGGGGGCGCAAGCACAGATACGCAGTATTTT. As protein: CASGGASTDTQYF.

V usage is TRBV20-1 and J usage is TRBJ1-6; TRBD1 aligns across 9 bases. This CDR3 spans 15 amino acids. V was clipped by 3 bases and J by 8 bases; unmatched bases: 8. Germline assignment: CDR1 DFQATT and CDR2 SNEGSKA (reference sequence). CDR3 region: CSARTSGQGHSPLHF. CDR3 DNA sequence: TGCAGTGCTAGGACCTCGGGACAGGGACATTCACCCCTCCACTTT.

In DNA, the CDR3 is TGCGCCAGCAGCACGGGGCGGTCCAGAAATGAAAAACTGTTTTTT. Translating it yields CASSTGRSRNEKLFF. This chain links TRBV5-1 with TRBJ1-4, with TRBD1 as a possible D gene (5 bases). CDR1 and CDR2 from the germline V gene are SGHRS and YFSETQ. The CDR3 has 15 amino acids. V lost 4 bases to trimming and J lost 5 bases, with 15 bases between them.

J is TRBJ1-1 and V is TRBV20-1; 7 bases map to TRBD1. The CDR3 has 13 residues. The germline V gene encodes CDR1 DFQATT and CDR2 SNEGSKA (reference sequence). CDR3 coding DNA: TGCAGAGGAGGTAAGGGGGCCGGGACTGAAGCTTTCTTT. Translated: CRGGKGAGTEAFF.

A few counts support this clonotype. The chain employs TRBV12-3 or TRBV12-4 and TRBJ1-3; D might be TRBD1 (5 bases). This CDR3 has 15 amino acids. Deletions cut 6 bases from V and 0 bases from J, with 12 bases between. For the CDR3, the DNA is TGTGCCAGCAGCCGAGGACACAGCTCTGGAAACACCATATATTTT. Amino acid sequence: CASSRGHSSGNTIYF.

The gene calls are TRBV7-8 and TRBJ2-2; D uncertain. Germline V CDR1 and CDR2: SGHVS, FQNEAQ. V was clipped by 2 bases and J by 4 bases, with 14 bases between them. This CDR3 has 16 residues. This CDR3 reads CASSLSPLRSTGELFF. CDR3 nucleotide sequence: TGTGCCAGCAGCTTATCGCCGCTCAGGTCCACCGGGGAGCTGTTTTTT.

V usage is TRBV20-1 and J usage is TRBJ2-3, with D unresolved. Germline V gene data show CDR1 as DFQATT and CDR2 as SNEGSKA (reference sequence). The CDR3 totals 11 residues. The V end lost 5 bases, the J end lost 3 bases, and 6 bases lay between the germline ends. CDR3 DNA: TGCAGTGCTCAACGAACAGATACGCAGTATTTT. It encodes CSAQRTDTQYF.

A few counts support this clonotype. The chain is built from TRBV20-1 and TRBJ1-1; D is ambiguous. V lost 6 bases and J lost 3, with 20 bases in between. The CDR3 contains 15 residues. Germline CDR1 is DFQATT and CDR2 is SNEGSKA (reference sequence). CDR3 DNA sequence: TGCAGTGCCCCCCCGGCCGGAGGTTTGTACACTGAAGCTTTCTTT. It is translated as CSAPPAGGLYTEAFF.

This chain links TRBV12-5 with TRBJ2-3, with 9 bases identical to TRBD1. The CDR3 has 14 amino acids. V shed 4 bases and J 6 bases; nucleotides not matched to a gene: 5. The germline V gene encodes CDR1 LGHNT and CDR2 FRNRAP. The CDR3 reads CASGSTGTGDTQYF. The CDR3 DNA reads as TGTGCTAGTGGTTCGACCGGGACAGGGGATACGCAGTATTTT.

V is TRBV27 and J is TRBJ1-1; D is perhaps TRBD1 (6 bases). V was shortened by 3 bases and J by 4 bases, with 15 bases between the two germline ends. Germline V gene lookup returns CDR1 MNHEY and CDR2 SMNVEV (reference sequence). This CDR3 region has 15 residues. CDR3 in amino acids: CASSFYPQGSTEAFF. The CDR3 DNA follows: TGTGCCAGCAGTTTCTATCCACAGGGAAGCACTGAAGCTTTCTTT.

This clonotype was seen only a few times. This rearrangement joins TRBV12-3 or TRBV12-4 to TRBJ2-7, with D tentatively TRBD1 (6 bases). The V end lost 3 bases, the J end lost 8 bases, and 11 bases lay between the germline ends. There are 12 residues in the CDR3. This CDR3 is CASSLDSMQQYV. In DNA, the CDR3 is TGTGCCAGCAGTTTGGACAGTATGCAGCAGTACGTC.

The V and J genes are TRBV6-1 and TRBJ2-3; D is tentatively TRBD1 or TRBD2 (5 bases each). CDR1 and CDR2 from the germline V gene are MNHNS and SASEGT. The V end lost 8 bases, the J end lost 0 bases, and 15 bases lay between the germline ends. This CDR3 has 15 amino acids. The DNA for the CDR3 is TGTGCCAGCGAAGAGAGGGGACGGAGCACAGATACGCAGTATTTT. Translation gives CASEERGRSTDTQYF.

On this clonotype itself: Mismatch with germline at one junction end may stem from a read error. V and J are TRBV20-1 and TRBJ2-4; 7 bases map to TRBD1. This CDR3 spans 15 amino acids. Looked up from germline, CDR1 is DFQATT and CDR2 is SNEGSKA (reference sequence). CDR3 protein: CSAQRQGIAKNIQYF. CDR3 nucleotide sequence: TGCAGTGCCCAACGACAGGGCATAGCCAAAAACATCCAGTACTTC.

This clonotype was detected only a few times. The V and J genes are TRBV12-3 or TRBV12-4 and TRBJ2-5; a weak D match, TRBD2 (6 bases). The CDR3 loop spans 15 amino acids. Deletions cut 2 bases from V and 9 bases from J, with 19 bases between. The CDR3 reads CASSLRAGINGAQYF. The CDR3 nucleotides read TGTGCCAGCAGTTTAAGGGCGGGGATAAATGGGGCCCAGTACTTC.

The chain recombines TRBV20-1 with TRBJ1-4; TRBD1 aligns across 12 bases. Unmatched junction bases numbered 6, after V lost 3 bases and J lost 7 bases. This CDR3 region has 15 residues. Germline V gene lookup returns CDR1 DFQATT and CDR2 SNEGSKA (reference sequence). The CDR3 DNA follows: TGCAGTGCTAGTGGGACAGGGGGCGCCGGTGAAAAACTGTTTTTT. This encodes CSASGTGGAGEKLFF.

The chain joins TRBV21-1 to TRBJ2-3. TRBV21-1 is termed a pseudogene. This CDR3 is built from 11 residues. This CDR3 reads CASIPIGTQYF. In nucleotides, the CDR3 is TGTGCCAGCATCCCAATCGGTACGCAGTATTTT.